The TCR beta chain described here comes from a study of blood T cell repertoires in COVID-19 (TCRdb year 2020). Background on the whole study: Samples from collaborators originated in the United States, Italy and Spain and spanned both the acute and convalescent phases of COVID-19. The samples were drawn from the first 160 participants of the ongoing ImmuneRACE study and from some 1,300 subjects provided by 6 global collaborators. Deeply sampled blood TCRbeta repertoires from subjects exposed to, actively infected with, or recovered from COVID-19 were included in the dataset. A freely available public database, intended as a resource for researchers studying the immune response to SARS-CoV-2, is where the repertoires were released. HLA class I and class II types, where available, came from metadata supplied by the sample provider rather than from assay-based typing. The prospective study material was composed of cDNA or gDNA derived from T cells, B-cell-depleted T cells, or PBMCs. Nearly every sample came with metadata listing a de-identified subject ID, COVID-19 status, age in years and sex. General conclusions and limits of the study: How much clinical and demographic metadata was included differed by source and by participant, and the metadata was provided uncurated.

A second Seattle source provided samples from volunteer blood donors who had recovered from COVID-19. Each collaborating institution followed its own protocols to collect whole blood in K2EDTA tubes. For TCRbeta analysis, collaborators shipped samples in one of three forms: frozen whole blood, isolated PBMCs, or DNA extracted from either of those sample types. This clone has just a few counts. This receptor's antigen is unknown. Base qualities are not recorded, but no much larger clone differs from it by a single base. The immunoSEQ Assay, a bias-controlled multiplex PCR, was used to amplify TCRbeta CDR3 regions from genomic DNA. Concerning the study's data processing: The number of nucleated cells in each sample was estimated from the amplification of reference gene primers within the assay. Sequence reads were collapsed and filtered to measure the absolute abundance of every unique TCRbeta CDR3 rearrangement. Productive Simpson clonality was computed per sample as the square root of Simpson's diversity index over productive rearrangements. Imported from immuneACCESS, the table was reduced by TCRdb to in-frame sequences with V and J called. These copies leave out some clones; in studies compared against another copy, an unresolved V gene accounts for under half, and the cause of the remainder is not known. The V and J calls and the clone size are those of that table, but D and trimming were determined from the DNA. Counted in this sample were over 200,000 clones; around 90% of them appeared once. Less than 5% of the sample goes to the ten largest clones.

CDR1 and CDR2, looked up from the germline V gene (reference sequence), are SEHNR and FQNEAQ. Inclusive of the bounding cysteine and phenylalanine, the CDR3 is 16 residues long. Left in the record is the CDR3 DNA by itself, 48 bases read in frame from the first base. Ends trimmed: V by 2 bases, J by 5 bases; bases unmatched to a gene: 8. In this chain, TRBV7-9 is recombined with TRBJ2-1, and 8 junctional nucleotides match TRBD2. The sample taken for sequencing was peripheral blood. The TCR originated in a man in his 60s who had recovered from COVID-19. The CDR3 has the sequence CASSLPKAGADNEQFF. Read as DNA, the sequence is TGTGCCAGCAGCTTACCTAAAGCGGGGGCCGACAATGAGCAGTTCTTC.